What follows are 21 T cell receptor beta chains derived from one specimen sequenced in a study of cytomegalovirus exposure and HLA in healthy donors. Researchers ran the PCR with 60 Vbeta and 13 Jbeta primers. Clones were read by immunoSEQ multiplex PCR, and TCRdb kept only the in-frame ones, dropping some. The sample lists about 200,000 clones; roughly 78% were seen once. Sequenced material: PBMCs. The receptors were sampled from a woman in her 30s in good health and CMV-seropositive.

DNA of the CDR3: TGTGCCACCAGCAGAGATATACAGGGAGCCGAGCAGTACTTC. As protein: CATSRDIQGAEQYF. The chain employs TRBV15 and TRBJ2-7; D might be TRBD1 (6 bases). Trimming shortened V by 0 bases and J by 6 bases, and 12 bases separated the two germline ends. Germline CDR1 and CDR2: LNHNV and YYDKDF (reference sequence). This CDR3 region has 14 residues.

The rearrangement links TRBV27 to TRBJ2-4; TRBD1 is a possible D gene (6 bases). V was trimmed by 4 bases and J by 0 bases, leaving 13 bases between them. The germline gives CDR1 MNHEY, CDR2 SMNVEV (reference sequence). This CDR3 region has 16 residues. CDR3 in amino acids: CASSYRTDLAKNIQYF. The CDR3 DNA sequence: TGTGCCAGCAGTTATAGGACAGACTTAGCCAAAAACATTCAGTACTTC.

The J gene is TRBJ2-2, the V gene TRBV9; 8 bases match TRBD1. This CDR3 is 15 amino acids long. J gave up 5 bases and V 4 bases, and 7 bases lay outside the gene matches. Germline loops: CDR1 SGDLS, CDR2 YYNGEE. The DNA for the CDR3 is TGTGCCAGCAGCCCCCGGACAGGGCGGACCGGGGAGCTGTTTTTT. Amino acid sequence: CASSPRTGRTGELFF.

This chain joins TRBV5-1 and TRBJ2-6, with 9 bases that match TRBD1. The CDR3 contains 14 residues. With 2 bases clipped from V and 11 bases from J, the junction kept 5 bases outside the gene matches. Per germline, CDR1 SGHRS and CDR2 YFSETQ. The CDR3 DNA is TGCGCCAGCAGCTTCCGGGACAGGGTGGACGTCCTGACTTTC. It translates to CASSFRDRVDVLTF.

The chain employs TRBV7-2 and TRBJ1-5; perhaps TRBD1 as D (6 bases). The CDR3 totals 15 residues. CDR1 and CDR2 from the germline V gene are SGHTA and FQGNSA. The ends were cut back, 4 bases at V and 3 bases at J, with 13 bases in the middle. The CDR3 region is CASSSRQVPNQPQHF. CDR3 bases: TGTGCCAGCAGCTCTAGACAGGTACCCAATCAGCCCCAGCATTTT. The whole variable domain, remainder taken from reference TRBV7-2 and TRBJ1-5, is GAGVSQSPSNKVTEKGKDVELRCDPISGHTALYWYRQSLGQGLEFLIYFQGNSAPDKSGLPSDRFSAERTGGSVSTLTIQRTQQEDSAVYLCASSSRQVPNQPQHFGDGTRLSIL.

This clone was picked up one time. V and J are TRBV12-5 and TRBJ1-5; maybe TRBD1 (5 bases). V lost 1 base and J 2 bases, leaving 9 bases between the germline ends. The germline gives CDR1 LGHNT, CDR2 FRNRAP. The CDR3 is 15 residues long. The CDR3 nucleotides are TGTGCTAGTGGTTTGGGGACACCCGGCAATCAGCCCCAGCATTTT. Its protein is CASGLGTPGNQPQHF.

The chain has TRBV5-4 and TRBJ1-2; no definite D call. The CDR3 sequence is 15 residues long. The germline gives CDR1 SGHNT, CDR2 YYREEE (reference sequence). V shed 4 bases and J shed 4 bases, with 17 bases lying between them. The DNA of the CDR3 is TGTGCCAGCAGCAGCATAGGAGGAGCCCTCTATGGCTACACCTTC. It is translated as CASSSIGGALYGYTF.

This clone is a singleton in its sample. The rearrangement joins TRBV5-1 to TRBJ1-2, with a weak D call TRBD1 (6 bases). This CDR3 has 14 amino acids. V lost 0 bases and J 8 bases, leaving 14 bases between the germline ends. Germline loops: CDR1 SGHRS, CDR2 YFSETQ. DNA of the CDR3: TGCGCCAGCAGCTTGGGATGGGGGCAAGAGGGCTACACCTTC. Its translation: CASSLGWGQEGYTF.

This clone showed up just once. The V call is TRBV5-4, the J call TRBJ1-2; weak D call: TRBD1 (5 bases). The germline gives CDR1 SGHNT, CDR2 YYREEE (reference sequence). The CDR3 spans 17 residues. The V end was cut by 0 bases, the J end by 0 bases, with 15 bases between. CDR3 region: CASSLDGGLLANYGYTF. CDR3 DNA sequence: TGTGCCAGCAGCTTGGATGGGGGGTTATTAGCTAACTATGGCTACACCTTC.

This chain uses TRBV15 with TRBJ2-7, with D unclear. With 5 bases removed from V and 3 bases from J, the gap between germline ends came to 20 bases. The CDR3 contains 16 residues. Germline CDR1 reads LNHNV; CDR2 reads YYDKDF (reference sequence). The CDR3 DNA follows: TGTGCCACCAGCTCAGGTTCCCATTCCGGTCTCTACGAGCAGTACTTC. Its protein product is CATSSGSHSGLYEQYF. The whole variable domain, filled in from reference TRBV15 and TRBJ2-7, reads DAMVIQNPRYQVTQFGKPVTLSCSQTLNHNVMYWYQQKSSQAPKLLFHYYDKDFNNEADTPDNFQSRRPNTSFCFLDIRSPGLGDTAMYLCATSSGSHSGLYEQYFGPGTRLTVT.

This clone occurred once. The chain combines TRBV7-2 with TRBJ1-4; D may be TRBD1 (6 bases). This CDR3 comprises 14 residues. The V gene's germline CDR1 is SGHTA and CDR2 FQGNSA. Trimming took off 5 bases at V and 13 bases at J, with 20 bases between the two ends. The CDR3 DNA is TGTGCCAGCAGCGCTAGGGGGAGGGAAGTAGGACTGTTTTTT. Translated: CASSARGREVGLFF.

This clone appeared a single time. The genes are TRBV4-1 and TRBJ2-3, with 7 bases lining up with TRBD2. The CDR3 runs to 16 residues. Germline V CDR1 and CDR2: MGHRA, YSYEKL. Trimming took 1 base from V and 3 from J; bases not matched to a gene: 7. CDR3: CASSQVGGLGTDTQYF. The CDR3 nucleotides read TGCGCCAGCAGCCAAGTGGGAGGACTAGGGACAGATACGCAGTATTTT.

This clone was detected a few times. The rearrangement links TRBV5-1 to TRBJ2-7; D is possibly TRBD1 (6 bases). The CDR3 length is 14 residues. In germline, CDR1 is SGHRS, CDR2 YFSETQ. The V end was cut by 2 bases, the J end by 0 bases, with 9 bases between. CDR3 residues: CASSFNRDSYEQYF. CDR3 nucleotide sequence: TGCGCCAGCAGCTTTAACAGGGACTCCTACGAGCAGTACTTC.

This clone was found a few times. The chain has TRBV27 and TRBJ1-1; TRBD1 aligns across 8 bases. This CDR3 spans 15 amino acids. V was pared by 5 bases and J by 5 bases, with 10 bases of the junction left unmatched. Germline values: CDR1 MNHEY, CDR2 SMNVEV (reference sequence). CDR3 nucleotides: TGTGCCAGCAGTCCCCGGCGGACAGGGAGGACTGAAGCTTTCTTT. As protein: CASSPRRTGRTEAFF.

The chain combines TRBV5-1 with TRBJ1-2, with TRBD1 matching 7 bases. Trimming cost V 5 bases and J 6 bases; bases outside gene matches: 7. The CDR3 runs to 13 residues. The germline CDR1 and CDR2 sequences are SGHRS and YFSETQ. The CDR3 bases are TGCGCCAGCAGATTACAGGGGTACGATGGCTACACCTTC. It encodes CASRLQGYDGYTF.

CDR3 DNA sequence: TGCGCCAGCAGCCCTGGACAGGGGGCATCAGGTGGGGCTTTCTTT. Translation gives CASSPGQGASGGAFF. This rearrangement joins TRBV5-1 to TRBJ1-1, with 11 positions matching TRBD1. Germline loops: CDR1 SGHRS, CDR2 YFSETQ. V gave up 4 bases and J gave up 11 bases; unmatched junction bases: 13. The CDR3 consists of 15 residues. The entire variable domain, with the rest obtained from reference TRBV5-1 and TRBJ1-1, is as follows: KAGVTQTPRYLIKTRGQQVTLSCSPISGHRSVSWYQQTPGQGLQFLFEYFSETQRNKGNFPGRFSGRQFSNSRSEMNVSTLELGDSALYLCASSPGQGASGGAFFGQGTRLTVV.

The chain couples TRBV7-9 to TRBJ2-4; D may be TRBD1 (6 bases). V gave up 1 base and J gave up 0 bases, with 19 bases separating them. Germline V gene lookup returns CDR1 SEHNR and CDR2 FQNEAQ (reference sequence). This CDR3 contains 19 residues. This chain's CDR3 is CASSLGPRGPMLAKNIQYF. CDR3 nucleotides: TGTGCCAGCAGCTTAGGCCCCAGGGGCCCCATGTTAGCCAAAAACATTCAGTACTTC.

The gene calls are TRBV19 and TRBJ2-1; 11 bases are a match to TRBD2. Germline V gene data show CDR1 as LNHDA and CDR2 as SQIVND (reference sequence). The CDR3 runs 16 residues. Losses at the gene ends were 1 base for V and 10 bases for J; bases not matched to a gene: 9. As DNA, the CDR3 is TGTGCCAGTAGTATAGCTCCCCGACTAGCGGGGAAGGAGCAGTTCTTC. Translated, it gives CASSIAPRLAGKEQFF.

V usage is TRBV10-2 and J usage is TRBJ2-1; D is ambiguous. V was cut by 8 bases and J by 0 bases, with 11 bases left in between. Germline V gives CDR1 WSHSY, CDR2 SAAADI. The CDR3 contains 14 residues. The CDR3 protein is CASEKYSSYNEQFF. The DNA for the CDR3 is TGCGCCAGCGAAAAATATAGCTCCTACAATGAGCAGTTCTTC.

The chain combines TRBV10-3 with TRBJ1-4; D might be TRBD1 (6 bases). V dropped 0 bases and J dropped 8 bases, with 10 bases sitting between them. The CDR3 contains 14 residues. CDR1 and CDR2 (germline): ENHRY, SYGVKD. The CDR3, as DNA: TGTGCCATCAGTGAGTCGACAGGTCGGGAAAAACTGTTTTTT. Its protein is CAISESTGREKLFF.

This rearrangement joins TRBV6-5 to TRBJ1-5, with D perhaps TRBD1 (6 bases). In germline, CDR1 is MNHEY, CDR2 SVGAGI. V was pared by 6 bases and J by 9 bases, with 15 bases between. The CDR3 extends over 13 amino acids. This CDR3 reads CASRYKGGGPQHF. In nucleotides, the CDR3 is TGTGCCAGCAGATATAAAGGGGGGGGGCCCCAGCATTTT.